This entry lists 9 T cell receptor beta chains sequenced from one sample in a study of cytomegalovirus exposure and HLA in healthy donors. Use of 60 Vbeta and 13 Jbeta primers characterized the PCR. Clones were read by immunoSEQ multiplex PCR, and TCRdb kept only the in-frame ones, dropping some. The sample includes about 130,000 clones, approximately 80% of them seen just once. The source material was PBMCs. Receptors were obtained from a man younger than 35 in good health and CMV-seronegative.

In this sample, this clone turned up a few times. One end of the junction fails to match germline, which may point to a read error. The CDR3 is CSVPKAPGIGDTIYF. The CDR3 coding sequence is TGCAGCGTCCCTAAAGCCCCGGGGATTGGAGACACCATATATTTT. V gene TRBV29-1 combines with J gene TRBJ1-3, with D unresolved. The length of the CDR3 is 15 residues. Germline V gene sequence: CDR1 SQVTM, CDR2 ANQGSEA.

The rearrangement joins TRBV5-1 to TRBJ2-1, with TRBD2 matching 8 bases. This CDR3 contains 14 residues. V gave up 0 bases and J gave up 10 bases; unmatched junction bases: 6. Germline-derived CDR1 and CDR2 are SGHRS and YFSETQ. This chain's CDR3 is CASSLGFSGDEQFF. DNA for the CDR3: TGCGCCAGCAGCTTGGGTTTTAGCGGGGACGAGCAGTTCTTC.

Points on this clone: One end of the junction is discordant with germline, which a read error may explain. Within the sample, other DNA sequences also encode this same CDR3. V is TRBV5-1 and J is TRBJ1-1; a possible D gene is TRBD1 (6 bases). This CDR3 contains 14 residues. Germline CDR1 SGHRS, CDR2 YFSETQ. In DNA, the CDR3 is TGCGCCAGCACCCCGGGACAACCGAACACTGAGGCTTTCTTT. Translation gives CASTPGQPNTEAFF.

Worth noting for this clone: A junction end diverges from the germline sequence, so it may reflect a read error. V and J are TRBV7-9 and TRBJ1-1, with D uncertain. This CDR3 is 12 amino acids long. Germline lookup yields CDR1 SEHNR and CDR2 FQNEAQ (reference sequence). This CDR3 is CSSSSSLTEAFF. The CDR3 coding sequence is TGTTCCAGCAGCTCCTCCCTCACTGAAGCTTTCTTT.

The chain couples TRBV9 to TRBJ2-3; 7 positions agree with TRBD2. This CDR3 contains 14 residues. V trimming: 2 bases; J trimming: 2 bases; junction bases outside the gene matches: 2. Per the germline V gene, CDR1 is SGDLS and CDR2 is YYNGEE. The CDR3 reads CASSVAGDTDTQYF. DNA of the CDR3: TGTGCCAGCAGCGTCGCGGGGGACACAGATACGCAGTATTTT.

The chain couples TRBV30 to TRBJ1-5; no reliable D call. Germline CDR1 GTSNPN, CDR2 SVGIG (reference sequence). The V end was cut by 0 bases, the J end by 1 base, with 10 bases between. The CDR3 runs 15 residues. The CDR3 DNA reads TGTGCCTGGAGTGTACGGGGTTTAAGCAATCAGCCCCAGCATTTT. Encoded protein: CAWSVRGLSNQPQHF.

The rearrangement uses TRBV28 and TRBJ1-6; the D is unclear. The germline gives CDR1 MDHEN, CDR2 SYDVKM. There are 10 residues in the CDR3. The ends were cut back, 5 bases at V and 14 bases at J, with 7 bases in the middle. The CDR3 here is CASSQRALHF. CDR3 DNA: TGTGCCAGCAGTCAGCGGGCCCTCCACTTT.

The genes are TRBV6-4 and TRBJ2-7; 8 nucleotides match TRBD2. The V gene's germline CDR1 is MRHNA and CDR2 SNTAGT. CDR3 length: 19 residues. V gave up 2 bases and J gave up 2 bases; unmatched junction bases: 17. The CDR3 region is CASSDTTGTSCVRTYEQYF. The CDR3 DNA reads TGTGCCAGCAGTGACACCACCGGGACTAGTTGCGTGAGGACCTACGAGCAGTACTTC.

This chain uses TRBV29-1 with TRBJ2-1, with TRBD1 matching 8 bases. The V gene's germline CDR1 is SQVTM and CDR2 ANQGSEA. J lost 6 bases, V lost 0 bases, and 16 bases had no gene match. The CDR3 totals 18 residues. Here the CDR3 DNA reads TGCAGCGTTGAAGATTTCTTAATAGGGACAGGTACCGTCAATGAGCAGTTCTTC. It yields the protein CSVEDFLIGTGTVNEQFF.